This TCR beta chain was recorded in a study of cytomegalovirus exposure and HLA in healthy donors. General study results and limits: The study found most TCR sequences rare, yet found some public TCRs in many donors. In a later analysis, compared with equally common non-associated chains, HLA-associated beta chains were more expanded. Analyzed later, most CMV-associated TCR beta chains appeared HLA-restricted.

The ends lost 3 bases at V and 2 bases at J; junction bases unmatched: 5. This CDR3 spans 16 amino acids. CDR1 is MGHRA, CDR2 YSYEKL, per germline. Concerning this clone itself: Its matching antigen is unknown.

The primer mix had 60 Vbeta and 13 Jbeta primers. Sequencing was performed with immunoSEQ multiplex PCR; in TCRdb, only in-frame clones are kept and a portion is missing. This table holds 150,000 to 200,000 clones, approximately 81% found once. Sequencing was done on a sample of PBMCs. The sequence derives from a woman between 18 and 29 years old in good health and CMV-seropositive. The chain recombines TRBV4-1 with TRBJ2-5, with TRBD2 matching over 11 bases. CDR3 sequence: CASSHPLAGGQETQYF. CDR3 sequence (DNA): TGCGCCAGCAGCCATCCCCTAGCGGGGGGACAAGAGACCCAGTACTTC.